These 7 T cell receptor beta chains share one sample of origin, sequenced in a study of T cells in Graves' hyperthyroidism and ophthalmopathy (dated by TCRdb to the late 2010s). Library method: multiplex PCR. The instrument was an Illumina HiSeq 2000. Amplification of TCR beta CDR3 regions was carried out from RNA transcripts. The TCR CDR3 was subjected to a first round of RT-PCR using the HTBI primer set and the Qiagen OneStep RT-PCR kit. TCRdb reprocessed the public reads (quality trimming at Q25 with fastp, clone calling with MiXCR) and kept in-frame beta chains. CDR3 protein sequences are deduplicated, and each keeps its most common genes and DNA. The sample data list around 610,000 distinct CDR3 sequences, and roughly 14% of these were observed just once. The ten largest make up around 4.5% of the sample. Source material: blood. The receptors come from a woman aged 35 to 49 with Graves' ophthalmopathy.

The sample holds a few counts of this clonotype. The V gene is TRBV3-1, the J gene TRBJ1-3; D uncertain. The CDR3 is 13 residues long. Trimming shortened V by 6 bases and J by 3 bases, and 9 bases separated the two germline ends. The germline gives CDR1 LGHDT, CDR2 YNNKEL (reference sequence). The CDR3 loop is CASRTHGGNTIYF. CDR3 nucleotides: TGTGCCAGCAGGACACATGGTGGAAACACCATATATTTT. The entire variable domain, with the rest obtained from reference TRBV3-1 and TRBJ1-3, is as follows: DTAVSQTPKYLVTQMGNDKSIKCEQNLGHDTMYWYKQDSKKFLKIMFSYNNKELIINETVPNRFSPKSPDKAHLNLHINSLELGDSAVYFCASRTHGGNTIYFGEGSWLTVV.

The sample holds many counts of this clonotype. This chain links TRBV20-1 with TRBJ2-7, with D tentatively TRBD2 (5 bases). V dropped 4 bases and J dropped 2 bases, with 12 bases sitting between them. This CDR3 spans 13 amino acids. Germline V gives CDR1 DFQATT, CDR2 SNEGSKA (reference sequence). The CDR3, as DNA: TGCAGTGCTACCTCGGACTTCGCCTACGAGCAGTACTTC. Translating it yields CSATSDFAYEQYF.

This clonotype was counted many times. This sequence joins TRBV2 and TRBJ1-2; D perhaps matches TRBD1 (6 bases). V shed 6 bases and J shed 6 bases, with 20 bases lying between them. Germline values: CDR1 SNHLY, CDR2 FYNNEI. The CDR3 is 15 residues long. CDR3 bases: TGTGCCAGCAGGTTCGGTGGGGGCGCGACCCATGGCTACACCTTC. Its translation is CASRFGGGATHGYTF.

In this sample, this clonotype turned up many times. The CDR3 nucleotides read TGTGCCAGCAGTCTTAGGGGAATTTATGGCTACACCTTC. Translating it yields CASSLRGIYGYTF. This chain uses TRBV7-2 with TRBJ1-2; maybe TRBD1 (5 bases). Trimming cost V 6 bases and J 5 bases, with 13 bases left between them. The CDR3 has 13 residues. The germline gives CDR1 SGHTA, CDR2 FQGNSA. Full variable domain (missing parts from reference TRBV7-2 and TRBJ1-2): GAGVSQSPSNKVTEKGKDVELRCDPISGHTALYWYRQSLGQGLEFLIYFQGNSAPDKSGLPSDRFSAERTGGSVSTLTIQRTQQEDSAVYLCASSLRGIYGYTFGSGTRLTVV.

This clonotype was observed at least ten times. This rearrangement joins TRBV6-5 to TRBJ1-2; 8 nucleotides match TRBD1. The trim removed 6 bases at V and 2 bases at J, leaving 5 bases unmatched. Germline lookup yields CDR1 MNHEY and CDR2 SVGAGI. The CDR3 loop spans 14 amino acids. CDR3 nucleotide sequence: TGTGCCAGCAGGCCAGGACAGGGAAACTATGGCTACACCTTC. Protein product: CASRPGQGNYGYTF.

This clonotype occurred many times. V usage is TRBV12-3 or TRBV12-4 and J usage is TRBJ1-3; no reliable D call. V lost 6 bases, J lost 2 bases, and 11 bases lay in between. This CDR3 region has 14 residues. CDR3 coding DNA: TGTGCCAGCAGCCGAAGTAATCCTGGAAACACCATATATTTT. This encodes CASSRSNPGNTIYF.

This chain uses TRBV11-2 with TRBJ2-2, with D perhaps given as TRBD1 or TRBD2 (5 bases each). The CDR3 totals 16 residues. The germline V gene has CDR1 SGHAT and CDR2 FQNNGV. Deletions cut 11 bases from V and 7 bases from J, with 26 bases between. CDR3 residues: CAGHPNGTAGNGELFF. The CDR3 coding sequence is TGTGCCGGCCACCCCAACGGGACGGCTGGGAACGGGGAGCTGTTTTTT.